Presented here are 10 T cell receptor beta chains from one specimen sequenced in a study of shared clonotypes between healthy human individuals. TCRdb's table, derived via immunoSEQ multiplex PCR, lists solely in-frame clones and lacks some. The sample holds 600,000 to 750,000 clones, more than 70% seen once. Sequenced input: memory CD4+ T cells sorted from blood. Subset noted: CD45RA-negative fraction. These receptors all come from a woman in her twenties or thirties in good health.

This clone showed up just once. The chain employs TRBV14 and TRBJ1-2; D is unclear. Germline values: CDR1 SGHDN, CDR2 FVKESK. The CDR3 spans 14 residues. V gave up 2 bases and J gave up 2 bases, with 9 bases separating them. In nucleotides, the CDR3 is TGTGCCAGCAGCCAAATATGGCAGAACTATGGCTACACCTTC. The encoded protein is CASSQIWQNYGYTF.

The chain is built from TRBV5-1 and TRBJ2-7; 9 bases line up with TRBD2. Germline CDR1 SGHRS, CDR2 YFSETQ. This CDR3 comprises 15 residues. V was clipped by 0 bases and J by 5 bases; unmatched bases: 6. CDR3 amino acids: CASSLGLAGINEQYF. The CDR3 nucleotides are TGCGCCAGCAGCTTGGGGCTAGCGGGAATAAACGAGCAGTACTTC.

The V gene is TRBV6-1, the J gene TRBJ2-7, with TRBD2 matching over 9 bases. The CDR3 extends over 15 amino acids. J gave up 3 bases and V 6 bases, and 9 bases lay outside the gene matches. CDR1 is MNHNS and CDR2 is SASEGT in the germline V gene. CDR3 residues: CASSSRDSGSYEQYF. DNA for the CDR3: TGTGCCAGCAGCTCCAGAGATAGCGGGAGCTACGAGCAGTACTTC.

V is TRBV25-1 and J is TRBJ2-1; possibly TRBD1 or TRBD2 for D (7 bases each). Germline CDR1 MGHDK, CDR2 SYGVNS. The V and J ends lost 8 bases and 5 bases respectively, with 16 bases between them. The CDR3 loop spans 14 amino acids. CDR3 DNA sequence: TGTGCCAGCCAGGGGGGGGACCGCGACAATGAGCAGTTCTTC. Translating it yields CASQGGDRDNEQFF.

The chain couples TRBV6-5 to TRBJ2-2; D gene unclear. Germline assignment: CDR1 MNHEY and CDR2 SVGAGI. The V end was cut by 6 bases, the J end by 2 bases, with 10 bases between. The CDR3 runs 14 residues. This chain's CDR3 is CASSHPINTGELFF. DNA for the CDR3: TGTGCCAGCAGCCACCCGATAAACACCGGGGAGCTGTTTTTT.

This chain connects TRBV28 to TRBJ2-7; D not certain. V dropped 3 bases and J dropped 2 bases, with 11 bases sitting between them. The CDR3 loop spans 14 amino acids. From germline, CDR1 is MDHEN and CDR2 SYDVKM. CDR3 coding DNA: TGTGCCAGCAGTTTCGTAACTGCTACCTACGAGCAGTACTTC. Translating it yields CASSFVTATYEQYF.

V gene TRBV5-1 combines with J gene TRBJ2-3; 12 nucleotides match TRBD2. The junction had 5 bases not matched to a gene; V was cut back by 1 base and J by 5 bases. Germline CDR1 and CDR2: SGHRS and YFSETQ. This CDR3 spans 16 amino acids. The CDR3 loop reads CASSLRLAGAGDTQYF. As DNA, the CDR3 is TGCGCCAGCAGCTTGAGACTAGCGGGAGCGGGAGATACGCAGTATTTT. Full variable domain (outside the CDR3, taken from reference TRBV5-1 and TRBJ2-3): KAGVTQTPRYLIKTRGQQVTLSCSPISGHRSVSWYQQTPGQGLQFLFEYFSETQRNKGNFPGRFSGRQFSNSRSEMNVSTLELGDSALYLCASSLRLAGAGDTQYFGPGTRLTVL.

The chain carries TRBV10-1 and TRBJ2-3; TRBD2 matches at 8 bases. This CDR3 region has 16 residues. Germline-derived CDR1 and CDR2 are WNHNN and SYGVQD (reference sequence). Trimming removed 3 bases from V and 0 bases from J; junction bases left unmatched: 5. The CDR3 loop is CASSESGRHSTDTQYF. The DNA of the CDR3 is TGCGCCAGCAGTGAAAGCGGGAGACACAGCACAGATACGCAGTATTTT.

For the CDR3, the DNA is TGTGCCAGCAGCACAATCAAAATTATAGGGTCTGCTGAAGCTTTCTTT. Translation gives CASSTIKIIGSAEAFF. This chain links TRBV28 with TRBJ1-1; D is unclear. In germline, CDR1 is MDHEN, CDR2 SYDVKM. Deletions cut 6 bases from V and 6 bases from J, with 23 bases between. There are 16 residues in the CDR3.

In DNA, the CDR3 is TGTGCCAGCAGTCGAAACCCAAACACTGAAGCTTTCTTT. As protein: CASSRNPNTEAFF. The chain joins TRBV28 to TRBJ1-1, with D unclear. Deletions cut 5 bases from V and 2 bases from J, with 9 bases between. CDR1 and CDR2 (germline): MDHEN, SYDVKM. CDR3 length: 13 residues.